These T cell receptor beta chains were read from a single sample in a study of beta chain features in type 1 diabetes. The protocol was immunoSEQ multiplex PCR, while the TCRdb copy is restricted to in-frame clones and leaves out a portion. This table holds a few hundred thousand clones, around a quarter found once. The sequencing input was central memory CD4+ T cells from blood. The receptors originated from a man in his thirties or forties in good health. Both conserved end residues are part of each CDR3. D genes are given only for firm matches. Rows give clone size only sometimes, using once, few, many, or a class for an expanded clone.

-,few,TRBJ2-5,TRBV27,CASSPNTGEETQYF,TGTGCCAGCAGTCCTAATACAGGAGAAGAGACCCAGTACTTC
-,-,TRBJ2-3,TRBV6-1,CASSGGAGADTQYF,TGTGCCAGCAGTGGGGGGGCAGGGGCAGATACGCAGTATTTT
-,-,TRBJ2-2,TRBV5-6,CASSVTGELFF,TGTGCCAGCAGCGTAACCGGGGAGCTGTTTTTT
-,-,TRBJ2-1,TRBV9,CASSVGEGRTYNEQFF,TGTGCCAGCAGCGTAGGTGAGGGGAGAACCTACAATGAGCAGTTCTTC
TRBD1,-,TRBJ2-1,TRBV28,CASSTGQANNEQFF,TGTGCCAGCAGTACGGGACAGGCAAACAATGAGCAGTTCTTC
-,-,TRBJ2-7,TRBV19,CASSPRNAASYEQYF,TGTGCCAGTAGTCCCCGAAACGCAGCGTCTTACGAGCAGTACTTC
-,few,TRBJ2-5,TRBV29-1,CSGGGGGTYQGTQYF,TGCAGCGGTGGAGGGGGGGGCACCTACCAAGGCACCCAGTACTTC
-,many,TRBJ2-5,TRBV7-2,CASSIEGGSSGETQYF,TGTGCCAGCAGCATCGAAGGGGGGTCTTCAGGTGAGACCCAGTACTTC
-,-,TRBJ2-5,TRBV5-4,CASSRSPLQETQYF,TGTGCCAGCAGCCGGTCCCCCCTCCAAGAGACCCAGTACTTC
-,-,TRBJ1-6,TRBV5-1,CASSSRGAGDSPLHF,TGCGCCAGCAGCTCCAGGGGCGCGGGAGATTCACCCCTCCACTTT
-,-,TRBJ2-3,TRBV9,CASSVASRADTQYF,TGTGCCAGCAGCGTTGCTAGCCGTGCGGATACGCAGTATTTT
-,-,TRBJ2-1,TRBV5-1,CASSYTERLLGNEQFF,TGCGCCAGCAGTTATACAGAGCGGTTATTAGGCAATGAGCAGTTCTTC
-,-,TRBJ2-1,TRBV29-1,CSGRAAAQFF,TGCAGCGGCCGCGCGGCAGCGCAGTTCTTC
-,-,TRBJ2-3,TRBV9,CASAPQASTDTQYF,TGTGCCAGCGCCCCTCAAGCTAGCACAGATACGCAGTATTTT
TRBD2,-,TRBJ2-1,TRBV7-9,CASSLVRGLAKNNEQFF,TGTGCCAGCAGCTTAGTCCGGGGACTAGCGAAAAACAATGAGCAGTTCTTC
-,-,TRBJ1-6,TRBV6-5,CASSWSRENSPLHF,TGTGCCAGCAGTTGGTCCAGGGAAAATTCACCCCTCCACTTT
-,few,TRBJ1-3,TRBV30,CAYTLVGSGNTIYF,TGTGCCTATACCCTGGTAGGGTCTGGAAACACCATATATTTT
-,few,TRBJ2-5,TRBV7-2,CASSLEGRSHGGYF,TGTGCCAGCAGCTTAGAAGGACGCTCCCACGGGGGGTACTTC
TRBD2,-,TRBJ2-1,TRBV6-5,CASIRTSGNYNEQFF,TGTGCCAGCATCCGGACTAGCGGAAACTACAATGAGCAGTTCTTC
TRBD2,-,TRBJ2-7,TRBV9,CASSPGLAGIYEQYF,TGTGCCAGCAGCCCCGGACTAGCGGGGATCTACGAGCAGTACTTC
-,few,TRBJ1-4,TRBV15,CATSRAGSGQYEKLFF,TGTGCCACCAGCAGAGCTGGGAGCGGACAATATGAAAAACTGTTTTTT
-,-,TRBJ1-5,TRBV7-2,CASSLGLYQPQHF,TGTGCCAGCAGCTTAGGCCTTTATCAGCCCCAGCATTTT
TRBD2,-,TRBJ2-3,TRBV2,CASRRLAGDVQSTDTQYF,TGTGCCAGCAGAAGACTAGCGGGGGACGTACAAAGCACAGATACGCAGTATTTT
-,few,TRBJ2-2,TRBV30,CAWKPGHFTGELFF,TGTGCCTGGAAGCCGGGACACTTCACCGGGGAGCTGTTTTTT
-,-,TRBJ2-3,TRBV7-2,CASSLVASGTDTQYF,TGTGCCAGCAGCTTAGTGGCCTCGGGCACAGATACGCAGTATTTT
-,-,TRBJ2-1,TRBV9,CASSVANNEQFF,TGTGCCAGCAGCGTAGCTAACAATGAGCAGTTCTTC
-,-,TRBJ2-5,TRBV2,CASSDPSVVRQETQYF,TGTGCCAGCAGTGACCCATCCGTGGTACGCCAAGAGACCCAGTACTTC
TRBD2,many,TRBJ2-1,TRBV5-4,CASSRPSGREGNEQFF,TGTGCCAGCAGCAGGCCTAGCGGGAGAGAGGGCAATGAGCAGTTCTTC
-,few,TRBJ1-4,TRBV5-4,CASSRNDHGEKLFF,TGTGCCAGCAGCCGTAATGATCACGGGGAAAAACTGTTTTTT
-,few,TRBJ1-1,TRBV30,CAWSQKGEAFF,TGTGCCTGGAGTCAGAAGGGGGAAGCTTTCTTT
TRBD2,-,TRBJ2-3,TRBV5-4,CASSLGLAGATTDTQYF,TGTGCCAGCAGCTTAGGACTAGCGGGGGCCACCACAGATACGCAGTATTTT
-,few,TRBJ2-1,TRBV14,CASSPGPYNEQFF,TGTGCCAGCAGCCCGGGACCTTACAATGAGCAGTTCTTC
-,-,TRBJ1-1,TRBV5-4,CASSLSDRTGTEAFF,TGTGCCAGCAGCTTGTCAGACAGGACGGGCACTGAAGCTTTCTTT
TRBD1,-,TRBJ2-7,TRBV5-4,CASSQVTGQGYEQYF,TGTGCCAGCAGCCAAGTCACCGGACAGGGGTACGAGCAGTACTTC
-,-,TRBJ2-5,TRBV6-5,CASRAPGAETQYF,TGTGCCAGCAGAGCGCCGGGAGCGGAGACCCAGTACTTC
-,-,TRBJ2-3,TRBV25-1,CASTTGFTDTQYF,TGTGCCAGCACCACTGGATTCACAGATACGCAGTATTTT
TRBD1,many,TRBJ2-5,TRBV27,CASSLSRRGPETQYF,TGTGCCAGCAGTTTATCCCGCAGGGGGCCAGAGACCCAGTACTTC
TRBD1,few,TRBJ1-4,TRBV9,CASSVGGTGVEKLFF,TGTGCCAGCAGCGTAGGCGGGACAGGGGTCGAAAAACTGTTTTTT
-,once,TRBJ2-1,TRBV28,CASSPRLGLFF,TGTGCCAGCAGTCCAAGACTAGGTCTGTTCTTC
TRBD1,-,TRBJ1-5,TRBV2,CASTGTAHQPQHF,TGTGCCAGCACGGGGACAGCCCATCAGCCCCAGCATTTT
-,-,TRBJ1-5,TRBV25-1,CASSASGADQPQHF,TGTGCCAGCAGCGCCTCGGGGGCTGATCAGCCCCAGCATTTT
-,-,TRBJ2-7,TRBV7-2,CASSLDSSSGEQYF,TGTGCCAGCAGCTTAGACAGTAGCTCGGGGGAGCAGTACTTC
-,-,TRBJ1-2,TRBV18,CASSPGEAGGYTF,TGTGCCAGCTCACCCGGGGAGGCCGGTGGCTACACCTTC